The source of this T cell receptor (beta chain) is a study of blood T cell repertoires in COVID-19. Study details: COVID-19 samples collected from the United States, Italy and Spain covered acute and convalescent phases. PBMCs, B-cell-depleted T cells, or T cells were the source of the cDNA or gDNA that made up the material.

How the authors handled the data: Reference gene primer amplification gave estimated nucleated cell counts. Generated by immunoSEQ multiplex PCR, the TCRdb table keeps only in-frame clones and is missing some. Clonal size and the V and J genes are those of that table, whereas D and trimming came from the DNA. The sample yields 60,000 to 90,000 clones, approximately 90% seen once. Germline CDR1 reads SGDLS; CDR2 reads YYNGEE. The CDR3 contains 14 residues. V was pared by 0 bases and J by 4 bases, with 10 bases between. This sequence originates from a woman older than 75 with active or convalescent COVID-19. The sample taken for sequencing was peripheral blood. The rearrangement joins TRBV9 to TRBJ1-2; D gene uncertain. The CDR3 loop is CASSVGDFSYGYTF. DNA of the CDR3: TGTGCCAGCAGCGTAGGAGACTTTAGCTATGGCTACACCTTC.